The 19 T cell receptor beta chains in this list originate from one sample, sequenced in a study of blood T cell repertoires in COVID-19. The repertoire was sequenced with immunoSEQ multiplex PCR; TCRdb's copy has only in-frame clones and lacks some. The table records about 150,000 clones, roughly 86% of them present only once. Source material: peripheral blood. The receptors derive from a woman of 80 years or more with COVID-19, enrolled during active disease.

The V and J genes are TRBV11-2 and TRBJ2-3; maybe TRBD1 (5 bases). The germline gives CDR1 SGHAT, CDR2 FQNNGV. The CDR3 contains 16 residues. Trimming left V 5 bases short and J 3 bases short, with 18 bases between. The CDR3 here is CASSQSARVETDTQYF. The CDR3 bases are TGTGCCAGCAGCCAGTCTGCCAGGGTCGAGACAGATACGCAGTATTTT.

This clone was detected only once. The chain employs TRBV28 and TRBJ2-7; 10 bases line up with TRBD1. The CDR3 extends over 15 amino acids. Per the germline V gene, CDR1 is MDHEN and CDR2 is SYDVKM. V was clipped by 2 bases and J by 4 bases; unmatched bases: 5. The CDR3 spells CASSLDRGQVYEQYF. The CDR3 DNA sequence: TGTGCCAGCAGTTTAGACAGGGGGCAAGTTTACGAGCAGTACTTC.

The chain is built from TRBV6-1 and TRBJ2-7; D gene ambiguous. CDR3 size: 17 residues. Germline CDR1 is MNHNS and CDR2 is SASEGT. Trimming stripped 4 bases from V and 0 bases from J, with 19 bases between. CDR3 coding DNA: TGTGCCAGCAGTGGGAGACCGCCGGCGGAGAGCTCCTACGAGCAGTACTTC. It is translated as CASSGRPPAESSYEQYF.

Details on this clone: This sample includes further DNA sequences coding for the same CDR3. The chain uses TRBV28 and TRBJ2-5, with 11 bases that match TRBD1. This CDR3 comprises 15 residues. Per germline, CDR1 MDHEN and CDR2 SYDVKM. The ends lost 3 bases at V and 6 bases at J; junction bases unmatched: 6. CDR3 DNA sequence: TGTGCCAGCAGTTTCTCGGACAGGGGGCGGAAGACCCAGTACTTC. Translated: CASSFSDRGRKTQYF.

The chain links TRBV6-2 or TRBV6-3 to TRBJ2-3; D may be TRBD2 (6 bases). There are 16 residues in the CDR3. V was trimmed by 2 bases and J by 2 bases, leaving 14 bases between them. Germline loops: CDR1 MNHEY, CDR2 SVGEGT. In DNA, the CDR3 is TGTGCCAGCAGTTACGCTGTGGCGGGGTACACAGATACGCAGTATTTT. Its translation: CASSYAVAGYTDTQYF.

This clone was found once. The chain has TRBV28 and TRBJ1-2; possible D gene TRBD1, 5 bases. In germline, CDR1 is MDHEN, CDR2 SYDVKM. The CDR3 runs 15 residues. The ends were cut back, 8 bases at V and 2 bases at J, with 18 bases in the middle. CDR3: CASGPSQGPNYGYTF. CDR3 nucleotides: TGTGCCAGCGGCCCCTCCCAGGGTCCCAACTATGGCTACACCTTC.

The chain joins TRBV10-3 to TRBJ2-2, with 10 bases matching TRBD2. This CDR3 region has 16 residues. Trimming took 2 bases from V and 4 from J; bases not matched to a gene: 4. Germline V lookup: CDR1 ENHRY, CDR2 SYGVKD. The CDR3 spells CAISESLAGATGELFF. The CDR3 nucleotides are TGTGCCATCAGTGAGAGTCTAGCGGGAGCCACCGGGGAGCTGTTTTTT.

The CDR3 coding sequence is TGTGCCAGCAGTTTATCAACCGCCCGGACAGGGGATAGGCGGAGGACCTACAATGAGCAGTTCTTC. Translated: CASSLSTARTGDRRRTYNEQFF. The rearrangement links TRBV27 to TRBJ2-1; 9 bases match TRBD1. J was trimmed by 2 bases and V by 0 bases; bases with no gene match: 20. In germline, CDR1 is MNHEY, CDR2 SMNVEV (reference sequence). CDR3 length: 22 residues.

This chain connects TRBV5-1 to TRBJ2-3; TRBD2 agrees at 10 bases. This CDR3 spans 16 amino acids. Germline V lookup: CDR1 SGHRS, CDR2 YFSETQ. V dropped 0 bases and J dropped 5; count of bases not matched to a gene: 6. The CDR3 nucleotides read TGCGCCAGCAGCTTGGAAACTAGCGGGGTGATAGATACGCAGTATTTT. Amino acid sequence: CASSLETSGVIDTQYF.

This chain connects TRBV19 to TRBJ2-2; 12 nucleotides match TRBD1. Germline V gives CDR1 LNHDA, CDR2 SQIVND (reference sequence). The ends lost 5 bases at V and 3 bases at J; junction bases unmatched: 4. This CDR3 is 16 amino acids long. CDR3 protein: CASSRGTGGDTGELFF. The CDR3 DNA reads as TGTGCCAGTAGTCGTGGGACAGGGGGCGACACCGGGGAGCTGTTTTTT.

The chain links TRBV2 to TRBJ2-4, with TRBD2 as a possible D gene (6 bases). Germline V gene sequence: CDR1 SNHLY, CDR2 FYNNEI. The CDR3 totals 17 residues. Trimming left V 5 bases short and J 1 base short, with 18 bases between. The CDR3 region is CASSQWGEFAAKNIQYF. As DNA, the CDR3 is TGTGCCAGCAGTCAATGGGGGGAATTCGCGGCCAAAAACATTCAGTACTTC.

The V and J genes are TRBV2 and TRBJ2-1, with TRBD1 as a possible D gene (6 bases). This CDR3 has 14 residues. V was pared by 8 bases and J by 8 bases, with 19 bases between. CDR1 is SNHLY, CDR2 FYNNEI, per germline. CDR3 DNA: TGTGCCAGCCTTCTTCACCAGGGGTATGATGAGCAGTTCTTC. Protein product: CASLLHQGYDEQFF.

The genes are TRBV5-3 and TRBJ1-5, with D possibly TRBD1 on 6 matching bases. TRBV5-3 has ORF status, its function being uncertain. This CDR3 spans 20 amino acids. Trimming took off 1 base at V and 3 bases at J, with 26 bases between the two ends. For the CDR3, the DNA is TGTGCCAGAAGCTTGTTCTCCGGAAGGATTCGGGACAAAGTCAATCAGCCCCAGCATTTT. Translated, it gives CARSLFSGRIRDKVNQPQHF.

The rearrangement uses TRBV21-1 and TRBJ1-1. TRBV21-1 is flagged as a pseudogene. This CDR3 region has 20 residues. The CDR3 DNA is TGTGCCAGCAGCAAGTGCGCCCCCGGCGGGGCCCGCAAAAAGAACACTGAAGCTTTCTTT. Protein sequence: CASSKCAPGGARKKNTEAFF.

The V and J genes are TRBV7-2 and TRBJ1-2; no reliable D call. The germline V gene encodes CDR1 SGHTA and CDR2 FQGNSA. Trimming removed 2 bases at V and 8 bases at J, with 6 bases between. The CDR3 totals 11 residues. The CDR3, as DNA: TGTGCCAGCAGCTTACAGGAAGGCTACACCTTC. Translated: CASSLQEGYTF. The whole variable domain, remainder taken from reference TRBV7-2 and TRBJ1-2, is GAGVSQSPSNKVTEKGKDVELRCDPISGHTALYWYRQSLGQGLEFLIYFQGNSAPDKSGLPSDRFSAERTGGSVSTLTIQRTQQEDSAVYLCASSLQEGYTFGSGTRLTVV.

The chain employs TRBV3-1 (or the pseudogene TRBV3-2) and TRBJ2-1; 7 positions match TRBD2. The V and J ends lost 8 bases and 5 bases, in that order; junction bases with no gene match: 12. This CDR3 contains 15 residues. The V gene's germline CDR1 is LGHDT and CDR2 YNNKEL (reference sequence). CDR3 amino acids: CASQKGLAEHNEQFF. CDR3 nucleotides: TGTGCCAGCCAAAAGGGGCTAGCGGAGCACAATGAGCAGTTCTTC.

The CDR3 reads CASSPRTEGYEQYF. The DNA for the CDR3 is TGTGCCAGCAGCCCCCGGACAGAGGGCTACGAGCAGTACTTC. V usage is TRBV11-1 and J usage is TRBJ2-7, with a weak D call TRBD1 (6 bases). Trimming took 5 bases from V and 3 from J, leaving 14 bases between them. The CDR3 runs to 14 residues. CDR1 and CDR2 (germline): SGHAT, FQDESV (reference sequence).

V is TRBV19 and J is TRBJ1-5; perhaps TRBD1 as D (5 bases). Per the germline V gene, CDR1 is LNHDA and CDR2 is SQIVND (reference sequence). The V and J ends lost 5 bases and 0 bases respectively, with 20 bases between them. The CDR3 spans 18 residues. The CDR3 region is CASSRIPTASYSNQPQHF. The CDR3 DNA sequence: TGTGCCAGTAGTCGTATCCCGACAGCTTCTTATAGCAATCAGCCCCAGCATTTT.

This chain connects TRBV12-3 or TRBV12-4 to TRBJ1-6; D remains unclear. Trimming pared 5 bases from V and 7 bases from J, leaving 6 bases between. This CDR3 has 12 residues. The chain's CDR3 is CASSISNSPLHF. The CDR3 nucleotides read TGTGCCAGCAGTATTTCGAATTCACCCCTCCACTTT.